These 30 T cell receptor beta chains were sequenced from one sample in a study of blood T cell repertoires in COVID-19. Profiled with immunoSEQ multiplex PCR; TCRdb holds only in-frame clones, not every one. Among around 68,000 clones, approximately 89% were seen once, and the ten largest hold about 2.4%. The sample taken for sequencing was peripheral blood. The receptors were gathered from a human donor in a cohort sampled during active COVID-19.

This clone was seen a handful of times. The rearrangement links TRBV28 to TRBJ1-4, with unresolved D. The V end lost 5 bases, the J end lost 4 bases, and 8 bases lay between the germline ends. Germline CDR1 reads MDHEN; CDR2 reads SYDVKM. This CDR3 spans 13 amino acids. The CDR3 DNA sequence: TGTGCCAGCAGTAAACAGATTAATGAAAAACTGTTTTTT. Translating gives CASSKQINEKLFF.

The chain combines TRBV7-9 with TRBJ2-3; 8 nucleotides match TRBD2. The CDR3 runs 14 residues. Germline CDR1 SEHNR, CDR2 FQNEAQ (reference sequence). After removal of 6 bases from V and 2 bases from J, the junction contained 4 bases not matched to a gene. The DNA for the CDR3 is TGTGCCAGCAGTCGCGGGGGGCTCACAGATACGCAGTATTTT. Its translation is CASSRGGLTDTQYF.

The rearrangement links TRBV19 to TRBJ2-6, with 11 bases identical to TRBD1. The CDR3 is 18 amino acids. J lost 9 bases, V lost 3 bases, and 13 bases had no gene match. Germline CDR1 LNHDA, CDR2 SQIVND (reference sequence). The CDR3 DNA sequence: TGTGCCAGTAGTATCTGGACAGGGGGCCACCAAGTCCGCAACGTCCTGACTTTC. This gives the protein CASSIWTGGHQVRNVLTF.

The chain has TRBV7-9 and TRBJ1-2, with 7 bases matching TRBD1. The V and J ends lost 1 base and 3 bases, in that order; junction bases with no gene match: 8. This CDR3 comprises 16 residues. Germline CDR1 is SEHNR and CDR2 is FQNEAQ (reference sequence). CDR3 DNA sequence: TGTGCCAGCAGCTTAGGAACAGGGGCCCGGGACTATGGCTACACCTTC. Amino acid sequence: CASSLGTGARDYGYTF.

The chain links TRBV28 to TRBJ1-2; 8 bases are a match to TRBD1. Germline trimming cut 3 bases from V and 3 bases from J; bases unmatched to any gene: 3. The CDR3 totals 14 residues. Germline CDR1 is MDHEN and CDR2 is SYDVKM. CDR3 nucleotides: TGTGCCAGCAGTTTTCTGGACAGGGACTATGGCTACACCTTC. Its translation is CASSFLDRDYGYTF.

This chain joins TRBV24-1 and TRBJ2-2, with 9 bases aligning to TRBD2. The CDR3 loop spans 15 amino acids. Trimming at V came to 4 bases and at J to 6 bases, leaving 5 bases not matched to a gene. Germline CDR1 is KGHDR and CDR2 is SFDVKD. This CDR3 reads CATSDMREGPGELFF. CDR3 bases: TGTGCCACCAGTGACATGCGGGAGGGCCCCGGGGAGCTGTTTTTT.

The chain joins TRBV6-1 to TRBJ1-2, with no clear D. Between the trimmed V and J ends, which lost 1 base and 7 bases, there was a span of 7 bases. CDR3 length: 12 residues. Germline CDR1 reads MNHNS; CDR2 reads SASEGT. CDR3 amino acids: CASSEGLGGYTF. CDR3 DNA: TGTGCCAGCAGTGAAGGACTCGGTGGCTACACCTTC.

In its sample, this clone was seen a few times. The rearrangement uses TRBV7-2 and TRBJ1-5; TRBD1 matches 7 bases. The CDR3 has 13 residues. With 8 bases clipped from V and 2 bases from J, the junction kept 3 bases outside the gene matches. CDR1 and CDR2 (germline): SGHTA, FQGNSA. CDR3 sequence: CASGGQGNQPQHF. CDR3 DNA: TGTGCCAGCGGAGGACAGGGCAATCAGCCCCAGCATTTT.

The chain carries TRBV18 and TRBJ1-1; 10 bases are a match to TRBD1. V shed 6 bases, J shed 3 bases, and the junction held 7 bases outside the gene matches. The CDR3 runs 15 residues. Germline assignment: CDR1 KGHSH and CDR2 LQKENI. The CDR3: CASSSPGTGDTEAFF. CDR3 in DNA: TGTGCCAGCTCGTCCCCCGGGACAGGGGACACTGAAGCTTTCTTT.

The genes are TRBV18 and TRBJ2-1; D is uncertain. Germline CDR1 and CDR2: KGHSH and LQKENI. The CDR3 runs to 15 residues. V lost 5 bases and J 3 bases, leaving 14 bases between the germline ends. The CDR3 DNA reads TGTGCCAGCTCAGGCGTCCGGCTAGTCTACAATGAGCAGTTCTTC. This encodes CASSGVRLVYNEQFF.

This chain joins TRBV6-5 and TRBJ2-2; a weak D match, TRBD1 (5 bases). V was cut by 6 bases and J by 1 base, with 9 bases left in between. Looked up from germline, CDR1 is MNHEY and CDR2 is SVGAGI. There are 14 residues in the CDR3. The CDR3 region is CASRATGNTGELFF. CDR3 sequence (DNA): TGTGCCAGCAGGGCTACAGGGAACACCGGGGAGCTGTTTTTT.

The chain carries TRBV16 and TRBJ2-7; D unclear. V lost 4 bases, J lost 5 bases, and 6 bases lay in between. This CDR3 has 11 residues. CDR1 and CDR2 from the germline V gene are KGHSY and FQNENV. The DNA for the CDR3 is TGTGCCAGCAGCCGTTCTAACGAGCAGTACTTC. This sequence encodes CASSRSNEQYF.

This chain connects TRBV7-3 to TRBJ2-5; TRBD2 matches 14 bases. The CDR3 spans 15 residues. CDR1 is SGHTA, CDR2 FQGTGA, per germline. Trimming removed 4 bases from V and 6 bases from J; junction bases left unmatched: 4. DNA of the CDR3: TGTGCCAGCAGCTCCGGGACTAGCGGGAGACAGACCCAGTACTTC. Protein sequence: CASSSGTSGRQTQYF.

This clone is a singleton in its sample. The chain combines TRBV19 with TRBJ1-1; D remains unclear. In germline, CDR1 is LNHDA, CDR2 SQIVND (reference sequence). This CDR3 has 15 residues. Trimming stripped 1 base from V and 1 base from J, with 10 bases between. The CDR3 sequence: CASSIGWSGNTEAFF. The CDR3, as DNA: TGTGCCAGTAGTATAGGGTGGAGTGGGAACACTGAAGCTTTCTTT.

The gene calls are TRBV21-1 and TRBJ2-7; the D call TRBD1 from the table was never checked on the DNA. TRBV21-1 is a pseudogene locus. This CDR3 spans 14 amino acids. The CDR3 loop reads CASSFRQASHEQYF. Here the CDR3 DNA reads TGTGCCAGCAGCTTCCGACAGGCGTCCCACGAGCAGTACTTC.

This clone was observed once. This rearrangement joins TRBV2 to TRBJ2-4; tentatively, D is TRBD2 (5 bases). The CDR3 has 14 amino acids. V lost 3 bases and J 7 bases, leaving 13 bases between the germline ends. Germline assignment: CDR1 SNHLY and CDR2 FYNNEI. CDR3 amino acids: CASSDRLAGNIQYF. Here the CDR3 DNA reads TGTGCCAGCAGTGATCGGCTAGCTGGGAACATTCAGTACTTC.

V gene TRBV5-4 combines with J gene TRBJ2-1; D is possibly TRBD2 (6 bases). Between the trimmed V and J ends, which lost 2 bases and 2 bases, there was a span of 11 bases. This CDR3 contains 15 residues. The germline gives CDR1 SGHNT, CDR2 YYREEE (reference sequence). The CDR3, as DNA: TGTGCCAGCAGCTTTGGGCGGGAACCCTACAATGAGCAGTTCTTC. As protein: CASSFGREPYNEQFF.

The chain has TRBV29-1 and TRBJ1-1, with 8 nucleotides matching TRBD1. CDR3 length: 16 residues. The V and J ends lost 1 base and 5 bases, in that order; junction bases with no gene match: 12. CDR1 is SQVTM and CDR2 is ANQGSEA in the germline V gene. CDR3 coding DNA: TGCAGCGTTGAAGGGATCTCCGGACAGGGAGGGACTGAAGCTTTCTTT. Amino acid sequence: CSVEGISGQGGTEAFF.

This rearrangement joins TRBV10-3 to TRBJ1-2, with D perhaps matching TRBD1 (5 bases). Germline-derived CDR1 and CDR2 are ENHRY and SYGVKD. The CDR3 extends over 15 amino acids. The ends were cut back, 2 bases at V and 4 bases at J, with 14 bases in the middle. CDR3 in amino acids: CAISETGGFGYGYTF. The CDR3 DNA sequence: TGTGCCATCAGTGAGACCGGGGGGTTCGGCTATGGCTACACCTTC.

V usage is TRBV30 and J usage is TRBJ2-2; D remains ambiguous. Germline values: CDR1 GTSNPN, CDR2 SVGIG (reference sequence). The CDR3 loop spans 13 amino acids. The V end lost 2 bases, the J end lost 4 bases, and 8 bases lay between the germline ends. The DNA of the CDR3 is TGTGCCTGGAGTAAAACAAGCACCGGGGAGCTGTTTTTT. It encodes CAWSKTSTGELFF.

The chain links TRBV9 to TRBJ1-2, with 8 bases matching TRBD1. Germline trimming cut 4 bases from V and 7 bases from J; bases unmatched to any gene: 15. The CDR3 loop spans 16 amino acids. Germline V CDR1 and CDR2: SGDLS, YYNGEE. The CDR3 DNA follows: TGTGCCAGCAGCCTTAAGGACAGGGCCCTTCTAAGTGGCTACACCTTC. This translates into CASSLKDRALLSGYTF.

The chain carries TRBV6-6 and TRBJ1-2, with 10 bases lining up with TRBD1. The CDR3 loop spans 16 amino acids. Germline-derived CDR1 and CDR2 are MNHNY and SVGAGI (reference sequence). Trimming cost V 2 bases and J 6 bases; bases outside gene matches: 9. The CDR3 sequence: CASSYPNRDRGHGYTF. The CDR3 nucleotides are TGTGCCAGCAGTTACCCAAACCGGGACAGGGGTCATGGCTACACCTTC.

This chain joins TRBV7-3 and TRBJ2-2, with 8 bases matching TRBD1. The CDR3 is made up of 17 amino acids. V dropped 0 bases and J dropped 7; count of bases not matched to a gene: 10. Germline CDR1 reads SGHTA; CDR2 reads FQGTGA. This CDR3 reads CASSLTLSAGGIGELFF. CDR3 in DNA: TGTGCCAGCAGCTTAACGTTGTCGGCAGGGGGCATCGGGGAGCTGTTTTTT. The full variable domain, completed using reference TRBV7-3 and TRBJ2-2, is GAGVSQTPSNKVTEKGKYVELRCDPISGHTALYWYRQSLGQGPEFLIYFQGTGAADDSGLPNDRFFAVRPEGSVSTLKIQRTERGDSAVYLCASSLTLSAGGIGELFFGEGSRLTVL.

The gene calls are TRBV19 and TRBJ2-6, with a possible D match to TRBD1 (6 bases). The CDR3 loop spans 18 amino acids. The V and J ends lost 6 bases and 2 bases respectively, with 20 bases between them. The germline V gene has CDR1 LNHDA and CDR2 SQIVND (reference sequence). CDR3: CASSPQGRGMAGANVLTF. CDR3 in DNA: TGTGCCAGTAGCCCCCAAGGAAGGGGGATGGCTGGGGCCAACGTCCTGACTTTC.

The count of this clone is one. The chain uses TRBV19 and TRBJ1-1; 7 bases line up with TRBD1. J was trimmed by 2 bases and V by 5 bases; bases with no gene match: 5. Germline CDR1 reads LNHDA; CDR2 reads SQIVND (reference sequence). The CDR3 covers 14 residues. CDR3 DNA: TGTGCCAGTAGTGAAGACAGGGCCAACACTGAAGCTTTCTTT. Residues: CASSEDRANTEAFF.

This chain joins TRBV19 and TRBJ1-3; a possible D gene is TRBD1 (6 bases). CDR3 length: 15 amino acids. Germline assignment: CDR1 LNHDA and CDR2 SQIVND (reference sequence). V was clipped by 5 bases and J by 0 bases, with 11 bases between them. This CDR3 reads CASSPDSNSGNTIYF. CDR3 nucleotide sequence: TGTGCCAGTAGTCCGGACAGCAACTCTGGAAACACCATATATTTT. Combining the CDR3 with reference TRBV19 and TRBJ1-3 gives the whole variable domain DGGITQSPKYLFRKEGQNVTLSCEQNLNHDAMYWYRQDPGQGLRLIYYSQIVNDFQKGDIAEGYSVSREKKESFPLTVTSAQKNPTAFYLCASSPDSNSGNTIYFGEGSWLTVV.

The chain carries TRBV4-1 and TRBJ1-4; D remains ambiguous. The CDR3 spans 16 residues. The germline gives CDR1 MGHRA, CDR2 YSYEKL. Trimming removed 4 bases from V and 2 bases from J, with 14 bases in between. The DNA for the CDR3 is TGCGCCAGCAGCCCCCCCGGGAGTCGGACTAATGAAAAACTGTTTTTT. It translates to CASSPPGSRTNEKLFF.

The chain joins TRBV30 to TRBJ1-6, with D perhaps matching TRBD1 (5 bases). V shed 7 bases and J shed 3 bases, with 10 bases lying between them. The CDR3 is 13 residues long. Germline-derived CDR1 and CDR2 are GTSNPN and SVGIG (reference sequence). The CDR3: CASGRGYNSPLHF. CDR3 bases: TGTGCCTCCGGGAGGGGCTATAATTCACCCCTCCACTTT.

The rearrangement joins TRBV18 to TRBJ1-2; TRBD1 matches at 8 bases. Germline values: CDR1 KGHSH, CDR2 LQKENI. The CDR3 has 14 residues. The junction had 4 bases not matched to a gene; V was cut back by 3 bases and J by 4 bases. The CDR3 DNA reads TGTGCCAGCTCACCTACGACAGGGGCCTATGGCTACACCTTC. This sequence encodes CASSPTTGAYGYTF.

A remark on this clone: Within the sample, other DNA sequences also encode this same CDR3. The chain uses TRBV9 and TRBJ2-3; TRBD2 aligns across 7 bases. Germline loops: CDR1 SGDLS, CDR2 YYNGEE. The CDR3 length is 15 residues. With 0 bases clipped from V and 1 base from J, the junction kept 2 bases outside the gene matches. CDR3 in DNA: TGTGCCAGCAGCGTAGGCGCGGGGGGCACAGATACGCAGTATTTT. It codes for CASSVGAGGTDTQYF.